A single T cell receptor beta chain is shown here with its context. Its antigen is not known. Measured with immunoSEQ multiplex PCR; TCRdb has only the in-frame clones, and not every one. This table holds tens of thousands of clones, 70% to 85% found once. This specimen comes from a study of vaccination effects on CD4 cells after COVID-19. Study-level information: Participants received two doses of either the BNT162b2 or mRNA-1273 vaccine. Points from the study as a whole: Researchers report that only 1 of 255 vaccine-induced clones in healthy vaccinees cross-reacted with common cold coronaviruses.

V lost 8 bases, J lost 3 bases, and 4 bases stayed unmatched. The CDR3 totals 13 residues. The germline V gene encodes CDR1 SNHLY and CDR2 FYNNEI. Peptide-pool stimulation followed by sequencing identified expanded antigen-specific CD4+ clonotypes in the ViraFEST assay. At the end of 10 days of culture, CD4+ T cells were isolated. Vaccinated participants had no history of SARS-CoV-2 infection and tested negative for nucleocapsid antibodies. Wells containing approximately 2 million PBMC each were cultured with around 9.1 IU/ml IL-2 and about 9.6 ug/ml peptides. IL-2 medium was substituted for half the medium on days 3 and 7.

The chain is built from TRBV2 and TRBJ1-5, with 7 positions matching TRBD1. The sample was CD4+ T cells from PBMCs cultured with HCoV-OC43 spike peptides, taken before COVID-19 vaccination. Documented subset: HCoV-OC43 spike overlapping peptide pool stimulation. The clonotype comes from a human donor who received a COVID-19 vaccine. CDR3: CASVGQNNQPQHF. The CDR3 DNA sequence: TGTGCCAGCGTGGGACAGAACAATCAGCCCCAGCATTTT.